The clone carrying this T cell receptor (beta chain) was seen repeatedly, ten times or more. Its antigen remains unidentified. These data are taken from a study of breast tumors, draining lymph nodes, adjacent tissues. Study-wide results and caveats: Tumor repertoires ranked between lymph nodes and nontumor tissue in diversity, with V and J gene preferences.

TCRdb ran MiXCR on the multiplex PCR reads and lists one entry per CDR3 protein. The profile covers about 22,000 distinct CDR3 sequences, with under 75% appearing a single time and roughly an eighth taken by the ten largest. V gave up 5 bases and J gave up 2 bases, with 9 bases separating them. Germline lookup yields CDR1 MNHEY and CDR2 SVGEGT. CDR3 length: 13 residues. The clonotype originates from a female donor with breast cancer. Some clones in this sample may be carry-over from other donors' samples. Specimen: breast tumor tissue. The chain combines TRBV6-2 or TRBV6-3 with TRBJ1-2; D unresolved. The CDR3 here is CASSHEGNYGYTF. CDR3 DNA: TGTGCCAGCAGTCACGAGGGCAACTATGGCTACACCTTC.